Each of the 5 T cell receptor beta chains below was sequenced from the same sample in a study of monozygotic twins with inflammatory bowel disease (dated by TCRdb to about 2019). The method was 5' RACE. The data were produced on an Illumina HiSeq 2500. After TCRdb reprocessed the reads, each CDR3 protein sequence was kept as one row, without DNA. The table kept for this sample lists 210,000 or so distinct CDR3 sequences. The leading ten clones occupy roughly 8% of the sample. Sequences were obtained from blood. The receptors shown here come from a human donor with ulcerative colitis or Crohn's disease, or a healthy co-twin of an affected twin (not recorded which).

The chain employs TRBV9 and TRBJ2-1; the D call of TRBD2 rests on TCRdb alone, since no DNA is present to check it. Germline CDR1 reads SGDLS; CDR2 reads YYNGEE. The CDR3 contains 16 residues. The CDR3 loop is CASSVTGTSGDNEQFF.

V is TRBV29-1 and J is TRBJ1-5; the TCRdb call, TRBD1, lacks DNA for checking. The CDR3 loop spans 13 amino acids. Germline lookup yields CDR1 SQVTM and CDR2 ANQGSEA. The CDR3 spells CSVLSISNQPQHF.

V is TRBV5-6 and J is TRBJ2-1. CDR3 size: 13 residues. Germline V gene lookup returns CDR1 SGHDT and CDR2 YYEEEE. This CDR3 is CASSSGGINEQFF.

The chain recombines TRBV24-1 with TRBJ2-7; lacking DNA, the TRBD1 call made by TCRdb goes unchecked. Germline loops: CDR1 KGHDR, CDR2 SFDVKD. The CDR3 consists of 18 residues. The CDR3 region is CATSDFPLTGGRGYEQYF.

The chain links TRBV19 to TRBJ1-5; TCRdb outputs TRBD1, but without DNA this stays unchecked. CDR3 length equals 18 residues. Germline V gene lookup returns CDR1 LNHDA and CDR2 SQIVND (reference sequence). The chain's CDR3 is CASSIFRDRIYSNQPQHF.